The rows below give T cell receptor beta chains drawn from one sample of a study of T-cell reconstitution after alpha-beta-depleted transplantation in children. From the PCR reads, TCRdb called clonotypes with MiXCR, one entry per CDR3 protein. The data contain 480,000 or so distinct CDR3 sequences, roughly 10% of them singletons. This sample comprised PBMCs, obtained before TCRalphabeta/CD19-depleted stem cell transplant. The receptors stem from a child aged 2 to 15 with inherited bone marrow failure, due to receive a stem cell transplant. Each CDR3 is given without its conserved first and last residue.

v_call	j_call	cdr3_aa
TRBV29-1	TRBJ2-3	SVAAGSDTQY
TRBV7-2	TRBJ2-2	ASSLAQGVGELF
TRBV5-1	TRBJ2-7	ASSLTELSYEQY
TRBV7-6	TRBJ2-5	ASSLAQTSGGSETQY
TRBV28	TRBJ2-1	ASITMTGSYNEQF
TRBV29-1	TRBJ2-2	SVAPRPSNTGELF
TRBV29-1	TRBJ1-1	SVGGPYEAF
TRBV3-1	TRBJ1-1	ASSPGLGAGEAF
TRBV29-1	TRBJ2-1	SVELWSSYNEQF
TRBV5-5	TRBJ1-5	ASSLIPGLYDQPQH
TRBV28	TRBJ1-2	ASSFPGTANYGYT
TRBV28	TRBJ2-3	ASSLAGDRTDTQY
TRBV12-3/TRBV12-4	TRBJ1-4	ASSFFAKNEKLF
TRBV20-1	TRBJ2-3	SARDILTDTQY
TRBV7-9	TRBJ2-4	ASSSGGRGIQY
TRBV11-2	TRBJ2-2	ASSLVPGQGYTGELF
TRBV20-1	TRBJ2-1	SARLASGSRYNEQF
TRBV12-3/TRBV12-4	TRBJ1-4	ASSIDRVQEKLF
TRBV20-1	TRBJ1-5	SARRQVGNQPQH
TRBV5-1	TRBJ2-2	ASSLEPFGELF
TRBV2	TRBJ2-7	ASSEPATGHVYEQY
TRBV6-2/TRBV6-3	TRBJ2-3	ASRPSLAGDPDTQY
TRBV10-1	TRBJ2-7	ASSGPWGEQY
TRBV4-3	TRBJ2-1	ASSQARRLEYNEQF
TRBV24-1	TRBJ2-2	ATSDYERDLNTGELF
TRBV12-3/TRBV12-4	TRBJ2-2	AILNTGELF
TRBV2	TRBJ2-2	ASSVSWTNTNTGELF
TRBV4-2	TRBJ2-7	ASSQDHSAGGYYEQY
TRBV7-2	TRBJ2-3	ASSLGLGTDTQY
TRBV12-3/TRBV12-4	TRBJ1-4	ASRTGTHNEKLF
TRBV7-9	TRBJ2-1	ASKPTAYNEQF
TRBV6-5	TRBJ1-1	ASSYSLAGGTEAF
TRBV5-6	TRBJ2-3	ASSPESYSTDTQY
TRBV7-9	TRBJ2-7	ASSLVNRDEQY
TRBV12-3/TRBV12-4	TRBJ2-5	ASSLSRGQTQY
TRBV20-1	TRBJ2-1	SAPGLRSYNEQF
TRBV11-2	TRBJ1-2	ASSLDATGNYGYT
TRBV29-1	TRBJ1-2	SVEQGANGYT
TRBV6-2/TRBV6-3	TRBJ2-7	ASSYSPSGSSYEQY
TRBV4-3	TRBJ2-6	ASSQEGLGAASSGANVLT
TRBV27	TRBJ2-1	ASTQLAVPNEQF
TRBV20-1	TRBJ2-2	SARVRLNTGELF
TRBV4-1	TRBJ2-1	ASSQWAGGDDNEQF
TRBV2	TRBJ2-1	ASSHHSGFPYNEQF
TRBV29-1	TRBJ2-1	SGGTLNEQF
TRBV3-1	TRBJ2-3	ASSPFPGRRLAGADTQY
TRBV20-1	TRBJ1-1	SAREVGGGYTVTEAF
TRBV6-5	TRBJ1-2	ASSYLPGQGARVYGYT
TRBV5-1	TRBJ2-1	ASSLLLAPPRNEQF
TRBV29-1	TRBJ2-7	SVLPGDGEQY
TRBV10-3	TRBJ1-5	AISESRQPQH
TRBV28	TRBJ1-1	ASNLKNTEAF
TRBV20-1	TRBJ1-2	SARAPDGRFYGYT